Described below is a single T cell receptor (beta chain) sequence and its context. Its matching antigen is unknown. Amplification used 60 Vbeta primers and 13 Jbeta primers. Only in-frame clones appear in the TCRdb table, and some are missing; sequencing was by immunoSEQ multiplex PCR. The table includes 65,000 to 75,000 clones, around 67% detected once. V lost 6 bases, J lost 3 bases, and 12 bases stayed unmatched. Germline-derived CDR1 and CDR2 are MNHNY and SVGAGI (reference sequence). CDR3 length equals 16 residues. The data were obtained in a study of cytomegalovirus exposure and HLA in healthy donors. Findings and limits, study-wide: Rarity held for most TCR sequences, but there were some public TCRs that occurred in many donors.

The sample comprised PBMCs. The chain links TRBV6-6 to TRBJ1-1, with 8 positions matching TRBD1. This receptor was obtained from a woman in her 30s in good health and CMV-seronegative. The CDR3 reads CASRFGQGPWDTEAFF. The CDR3 DNA reads TGTGCCAGCAGATTCGGACAGGGCCCATGGGACACTGAAGCTTTCTTT.